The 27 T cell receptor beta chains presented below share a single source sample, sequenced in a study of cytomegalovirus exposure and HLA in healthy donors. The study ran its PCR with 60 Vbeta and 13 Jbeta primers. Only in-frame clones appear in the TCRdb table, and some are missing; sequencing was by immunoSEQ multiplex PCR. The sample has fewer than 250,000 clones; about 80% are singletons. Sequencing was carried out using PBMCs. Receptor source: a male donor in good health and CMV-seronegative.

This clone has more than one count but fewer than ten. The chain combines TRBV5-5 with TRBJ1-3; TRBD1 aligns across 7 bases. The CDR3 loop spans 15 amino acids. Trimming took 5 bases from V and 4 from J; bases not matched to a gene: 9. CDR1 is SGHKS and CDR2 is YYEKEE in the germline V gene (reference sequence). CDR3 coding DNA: TGTGCCAGCAGTTCGTTGACAGGGCTCGGAAACACCATATATTTT. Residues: CASSSLTGLGNTIYF.

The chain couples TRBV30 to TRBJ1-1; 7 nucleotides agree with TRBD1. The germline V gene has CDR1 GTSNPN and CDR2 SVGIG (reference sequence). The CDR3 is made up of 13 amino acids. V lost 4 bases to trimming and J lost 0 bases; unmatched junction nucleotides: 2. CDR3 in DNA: TGTGCCTGGATGGGACAGATGAACACTGAAGCTTTCTTT. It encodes CAWMGQMNTEAFF.

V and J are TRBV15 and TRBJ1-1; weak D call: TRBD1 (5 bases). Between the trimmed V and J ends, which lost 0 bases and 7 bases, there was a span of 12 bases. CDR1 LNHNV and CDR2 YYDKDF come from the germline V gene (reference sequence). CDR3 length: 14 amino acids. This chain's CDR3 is CATSRDRGVDEAFF. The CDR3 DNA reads TGTGCCACCAGCAGAGACCGGGGGGTCGATGAAGCTTTCTTT. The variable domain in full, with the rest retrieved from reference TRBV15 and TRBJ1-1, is DAMVIQNPRYQVTQFGKPVTLSCSQTLNHNVMYWYQQKSSQAPKLLFHYYDKDFNNEADTPDNFQSRRPNTSFCFLDIRSPGLGDTAMYLCATSRDRGVDEAFFGQGTRLTVV.

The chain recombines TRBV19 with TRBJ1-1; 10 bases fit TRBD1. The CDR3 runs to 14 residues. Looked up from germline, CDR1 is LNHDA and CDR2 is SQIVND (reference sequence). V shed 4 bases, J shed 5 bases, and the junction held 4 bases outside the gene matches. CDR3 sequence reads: CASSRDRGGTEAFF. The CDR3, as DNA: TGTGCCAGTAGTAGGGACAGGGGTGGAACTGAAGCTTTCTTT.

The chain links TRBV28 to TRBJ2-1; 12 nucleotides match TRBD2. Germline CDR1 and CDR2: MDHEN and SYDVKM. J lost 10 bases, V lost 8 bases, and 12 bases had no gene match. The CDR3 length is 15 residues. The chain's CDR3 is CASSKGLAGGQEQFF. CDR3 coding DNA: TGTGCCAGCTCCAAAGGGCTAGCGGGAGGGCAGGAGCAGTTCTTC.

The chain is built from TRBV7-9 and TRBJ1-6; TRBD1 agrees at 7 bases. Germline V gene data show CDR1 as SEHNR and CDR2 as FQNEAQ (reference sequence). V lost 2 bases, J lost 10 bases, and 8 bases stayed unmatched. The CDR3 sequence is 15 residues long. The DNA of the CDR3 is TGTGCCAGCAGCTTACGAGGGGGCGCATACTCACCCCTCCACTTT. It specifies CASSLRGGAYSPLHF.

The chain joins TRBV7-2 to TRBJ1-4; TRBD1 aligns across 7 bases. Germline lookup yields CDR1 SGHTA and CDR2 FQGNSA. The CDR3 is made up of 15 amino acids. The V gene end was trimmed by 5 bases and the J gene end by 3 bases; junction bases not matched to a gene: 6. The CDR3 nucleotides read TGTGCCAGCAGCGGCCAGACAGGGCCTAATGAAAAACTGTTTTTT. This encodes CASSGQTGPNEKLFF.

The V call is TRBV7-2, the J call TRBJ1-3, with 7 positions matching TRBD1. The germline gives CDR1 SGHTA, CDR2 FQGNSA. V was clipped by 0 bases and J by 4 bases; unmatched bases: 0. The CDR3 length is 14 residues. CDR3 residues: CASSLATGGNTIYF. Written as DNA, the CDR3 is TGTGCCAGCAGCTTAGCGACAGGGGGAAACACCATATATTTT. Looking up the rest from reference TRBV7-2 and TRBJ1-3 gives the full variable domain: GAGVSQSPSNKVTEKGKDVELRCDPISGHTALYWYRQSLGQGLEFLIYFQGNSAPDKSGLPSDRFSAERTGGSVSTLTIQRTQQEDSAVYLCASSLATGGNTIYFGEGSWLTVV.

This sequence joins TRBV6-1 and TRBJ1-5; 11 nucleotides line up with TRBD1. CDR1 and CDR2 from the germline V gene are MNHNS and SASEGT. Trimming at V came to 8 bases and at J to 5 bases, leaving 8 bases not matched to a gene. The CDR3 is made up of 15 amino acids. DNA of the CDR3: TGTGCCAGCCGGTCCGGGACAGGGGGAGATCAGCCCCAGCATTTT. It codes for CASRSGTGGDQPQHF.

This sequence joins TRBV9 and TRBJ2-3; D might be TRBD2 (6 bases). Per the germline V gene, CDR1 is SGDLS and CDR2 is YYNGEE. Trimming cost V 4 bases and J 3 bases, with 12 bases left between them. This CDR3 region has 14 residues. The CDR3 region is CASSPRGLTDTQYF. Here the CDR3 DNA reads TGTGCCAGCAGCCCCCGGGGGTTGACAGATACGCAGTATTTT.

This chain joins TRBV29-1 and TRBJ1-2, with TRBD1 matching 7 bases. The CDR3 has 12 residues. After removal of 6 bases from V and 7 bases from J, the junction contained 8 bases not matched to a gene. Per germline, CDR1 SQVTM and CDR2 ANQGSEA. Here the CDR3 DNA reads TGCAGCGTGCCCGGAGACAGGGTTGGCTACACCTTC. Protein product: CSVPGDRVGYTF.

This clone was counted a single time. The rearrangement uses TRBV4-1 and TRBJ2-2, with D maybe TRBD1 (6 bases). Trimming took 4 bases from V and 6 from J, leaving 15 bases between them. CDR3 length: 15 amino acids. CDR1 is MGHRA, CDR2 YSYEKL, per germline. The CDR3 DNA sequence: TGCGCCAGCAGCCTGGAAAGGGGGTCGGCCGGGGAGCTGTTTTTT. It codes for CASSLERGSAGELFF.

CDR3 region: CSATDSSGNTIYF. CDR3 sequence (DNA): TGCAGCGCGACCGACAGCTCTGGAAACACCATATATTTT. This sequence joins TRBV29-1 and TRBJ1-3, with D maybe TRBD1 (5 bases). The CDR3 covers 13 residues. V lost 7 bases to trimming and J lost 0 bases, with 10 bases between them. The germline gives CDR1 SQVTM, CDR2 ANQGSEA.

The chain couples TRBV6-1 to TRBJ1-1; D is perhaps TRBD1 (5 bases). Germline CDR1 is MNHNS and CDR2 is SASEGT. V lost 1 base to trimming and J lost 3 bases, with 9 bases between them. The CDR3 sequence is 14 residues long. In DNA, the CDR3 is TGTGCCAGCAGTGAAGGGGGCGCATACACTGAAGCTTTCTTT. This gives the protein CASSEGGAYTEAFF.

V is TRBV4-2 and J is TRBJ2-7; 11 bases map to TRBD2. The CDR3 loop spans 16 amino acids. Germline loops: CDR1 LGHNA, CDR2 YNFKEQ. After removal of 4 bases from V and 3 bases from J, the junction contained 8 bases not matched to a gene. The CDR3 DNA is TGTGCCAGCAGCCGGCGGGGAGGGACTAGCGGCTACGAGCAGTACTTC. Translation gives CASSRRGGTSGYEQYF.

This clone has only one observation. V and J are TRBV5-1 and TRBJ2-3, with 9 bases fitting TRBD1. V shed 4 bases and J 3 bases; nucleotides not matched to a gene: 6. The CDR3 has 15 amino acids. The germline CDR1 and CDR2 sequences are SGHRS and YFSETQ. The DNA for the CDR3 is TGCGCCAGCAGCCGAGACAGGGGGGGAACAGATACGCAGTATTTT. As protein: CASSRDRGGTDTQYF. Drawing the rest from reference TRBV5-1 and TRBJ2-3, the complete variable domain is KAGVTQTPRYLIKTRGQQVTLSCSPISGHRSVSWYQQTPGQGLQFLFEYFSETQRNKGNFPGRFSGRQFSNSRSEMNVSTLELGDSALYLCASSRDRGGTDTQYFGPGTRLTVL.

CDR3 in DNA: TGTGCCACCAGCAGAGTCACCGGACTGGGAGCTAACTATGGCTACACCTTC. Translation: CATSRVTGLGANYGYTF. The V call is TRBV15, the J call TRBJ1-2; D is ambiguous. Germline V lookup: CDR1 LNHNV, CDR2 YYDKDF (reference sequence). The CDR3 sequence is 17 residues long. V was shortened by 1 base and J by 0 bases, with 15 bases between the two germline ends.

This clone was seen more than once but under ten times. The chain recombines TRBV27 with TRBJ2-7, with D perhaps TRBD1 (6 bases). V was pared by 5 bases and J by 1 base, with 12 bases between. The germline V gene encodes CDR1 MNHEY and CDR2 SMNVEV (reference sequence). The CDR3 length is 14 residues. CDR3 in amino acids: CASSQDRLSYEQYF. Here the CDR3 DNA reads TGTGCCAGCAGTCAGGACAGACTATCCTACGAGCAGTACTTC.

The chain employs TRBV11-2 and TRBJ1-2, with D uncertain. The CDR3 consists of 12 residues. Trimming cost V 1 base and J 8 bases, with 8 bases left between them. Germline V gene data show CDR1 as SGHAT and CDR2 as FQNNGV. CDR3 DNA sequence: TGTGCCAGCAGCTTAGGAGGGAGCGGCTACACCTTC. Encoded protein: CASSLGGSGYTF.

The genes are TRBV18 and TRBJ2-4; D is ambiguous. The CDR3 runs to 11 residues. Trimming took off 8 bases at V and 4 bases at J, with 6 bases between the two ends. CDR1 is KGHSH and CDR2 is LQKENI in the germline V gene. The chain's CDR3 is CASGAKNIQYF. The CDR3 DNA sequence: TGTGCCAGCGGAGCGAAAAACATTCAGTACTTC.

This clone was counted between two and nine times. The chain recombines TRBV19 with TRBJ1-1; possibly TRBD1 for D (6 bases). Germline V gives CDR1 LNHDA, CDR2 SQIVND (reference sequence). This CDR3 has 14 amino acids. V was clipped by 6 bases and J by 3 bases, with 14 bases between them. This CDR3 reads CASRSVQGDTEAFF. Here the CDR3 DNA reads TGTGCCAGTAGATCAGTACAGGGAGACACTGAAGCTTTCTTT.

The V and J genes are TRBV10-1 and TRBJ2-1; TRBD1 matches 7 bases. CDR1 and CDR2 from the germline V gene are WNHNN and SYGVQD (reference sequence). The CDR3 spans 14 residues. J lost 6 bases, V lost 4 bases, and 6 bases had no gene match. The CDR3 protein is CASSGQGSGNEQFF. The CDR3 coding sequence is TGCGCCAGCAGTGGACAGGGTTCCGGCAATGAGCAGTTCTTC.

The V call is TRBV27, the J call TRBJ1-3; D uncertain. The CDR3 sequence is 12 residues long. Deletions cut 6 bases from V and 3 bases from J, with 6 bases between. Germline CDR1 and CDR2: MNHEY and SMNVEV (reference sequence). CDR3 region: CASSPDGNTIYF. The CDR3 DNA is TGTGCCAGCAGCCCAGATGGAAACACCATATATTTT.

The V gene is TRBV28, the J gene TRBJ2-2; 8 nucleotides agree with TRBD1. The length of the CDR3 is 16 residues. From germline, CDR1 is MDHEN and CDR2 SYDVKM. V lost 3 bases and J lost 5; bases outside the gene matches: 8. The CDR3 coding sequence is TGTGCCAGCAGTTTTCGGGGACAGGCGATAACCGGGGAGCTGTTTTTT. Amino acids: CASSFRGQAITGELFF.

CDR3 nucleotide sequence: TGTGCCAGCAGCCAAGATGGACAGGGCAATCAGCCCCAGCATTTT. Protein sequence: CASSQDGQGNQPQHF. The V gene is TRBV4-2, the J gene TRBJ1-5; 7 positions agree with TRBD1. From germline, CDR1 is LGHNA and CDR2 YNFKEQ. There are 15 residues in the CDR3. Trimming cost V 0 bases and J 2 bases; bases outside gene matches: 1.

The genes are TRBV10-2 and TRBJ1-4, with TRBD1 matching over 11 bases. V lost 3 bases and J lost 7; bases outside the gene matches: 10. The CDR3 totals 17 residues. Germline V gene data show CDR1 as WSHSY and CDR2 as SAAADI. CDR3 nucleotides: TGCGCCAGCAGTGATCAAGGACAGGGGGCGCATGGTGAAAAACTGTTTTTT. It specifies CASSDQGQGAHGEKLFF.

Here the CDR3 reads CASSLGGQGVSGANVLTF. CDR3 nucleotide sequence: TGTGCCAGCTCACTTGGTGGACAGGGGGTATCTGGGGCCAACGTCCTGACTTTC. The genes are TRBV18 and TRBJ2-6, with 10 bases matching TRBD1. The germline gives CDR1 KGHSH, CDR2 LQKENI. Losses at the gene ends were 4 bases for V and 1 base for J; bases not matched to a gene: 7. This CDR3 comprises 18 residues.